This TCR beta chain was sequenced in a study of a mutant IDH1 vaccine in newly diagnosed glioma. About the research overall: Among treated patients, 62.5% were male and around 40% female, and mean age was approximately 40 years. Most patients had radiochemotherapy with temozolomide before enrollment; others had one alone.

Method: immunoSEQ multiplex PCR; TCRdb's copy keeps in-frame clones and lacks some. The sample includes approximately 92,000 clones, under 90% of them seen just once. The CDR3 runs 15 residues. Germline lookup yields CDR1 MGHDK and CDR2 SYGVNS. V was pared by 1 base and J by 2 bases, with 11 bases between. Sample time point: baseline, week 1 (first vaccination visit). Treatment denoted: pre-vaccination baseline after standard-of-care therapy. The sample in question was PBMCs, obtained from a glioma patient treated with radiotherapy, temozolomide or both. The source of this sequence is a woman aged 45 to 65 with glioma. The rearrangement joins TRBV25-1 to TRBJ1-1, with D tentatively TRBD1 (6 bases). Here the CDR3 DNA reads TGTGCCAGCAGTGAATCCGGGGGGGCTAACACTGAAGCTTTCTTT. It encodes CASSESGGANTEAFF.